What follows is one T cell receptor beta chain and its context. What antigen it recognizes has not been identified. Nothing much larger sits one base from this clone, and base qualities are not available. TCRbeta CDR3 regions were amplified from genomic DNA by means of the immunoSEQ Assay, a bias-controlled multiplex PCR. Regarding the original processing steps: The number of nucleated cells in each sample was estimated by amplification of reference gene primers within the assay. To quantify the absolute abundance of each unique TCRbeta CDR3 rearrangement, sequence reads were collapsed and filtered. For each sample, productive Simpson clonality was calculated by taking the square root of Simpson's diversity index across productive rearrangements. Sourced from immuneACCESS, this table was stored by TCRdb with only in-frame sequences that have V and J called. A share of the clones is absent; for the studies checked, an unresolved V gene accounts for under half, and the remainder has no known explanation. The V and J calls and the clone size are those of that table, but D and trimming were determined from the DNA. This sample gives over 250,000 clones in total; more than 75% of them show up just once. Approximately 2.5% of the sample comes from the top ten.

Cut back by 6 bases and 5 bases, the V and J ends lie 13 bases apart. The CDR1 and CDR2 encoded by the germline V gene are MDHEN and SYDVKM. Spanning cysteine to phenylalanine, the CDR3 consists of 13 amino acids. The read is trimmed to its CDR3 DNA, 39 bases read in frame from base 1. This sample is drawn from a study of blood T cell repertoires in COVID-19 (dated by TCRdb to 2019 to 2021). With regard to the full study: Samples from collaborators originated in the United States, Italy and Spain and spanned both the acute and convalescent phases of COVID-19. The material from the prospective study consisted of cDNA or gDNA derived from T cells, B-cell-depleted T cells, or PBMCs. Subjects who had been exposed to COVID-19, were actively infected with it, or had recovered from it provided the deeply sampled blood TCRbeta repertoires that made up the dataset. The repertoires were released in a freely available public database intended as a resource for research on the immune response to SARS-CoV-2. The samples were drawn from the first 160 participants of the ongoing ImmuneRACE study and from some 1,300 subjects provided by 6 global collaborators. The sample metadata nearly always contained a de-identified subject ID, COVID-19 status, age in years and sex. Where HLA class I and class II types were available, the types were taken from metadata supplied by the sample provider, not from assay-based typing.

Enrolling through a virtual design, the prospective study's participants ranged in age from about 18 to 89 years and lived across 20 to 30 United States geographic areas. To assign participants to cohorts, the prospective study relied on clinical history that participants themselves reported in a screening survey and a study questionnaire. For ImmuneRACE Cohort 3, a participant was defined as recovered based on two consecutive negative NP/OP PCR tests, clearance by a healthcare professional, or resolution of symptoms. In the prospective study, mobile phlebotomists collected whole blood, serum and a nasopharyngeal or oropharyngeal swab from each participant. Over a roughly two-month period, participants in the prospective study had the option of providing additional blood draws and questionnaires. Prospective study blood samples were shipped either frozen or at room temperature before DNA extraction.

Study-level results and caveats: The amount of clinical and demographic metadata varied by source and participant and was provided uncurated.

This receptor was taken from a man in his 60s who had recovered from COVID-19. The V and J segments used are TRBV28 and TRBJ1-2; the D segment could be TRBD1, given 6 matching bases. The sequenced sample consisted of PBMCs or T cells enriched from blood (not recorded which). The base sequence is TGTGCCAGCAGAGAACAGGGACCGTATGGCTACACCTTC. It translates as CASREQGPYGYTF.